What follows are 4 T cell receptor beta chains derived from one specimen sequenced in a study of control samples from healthy donors and cancer patients. Using immunoSEQ multiplex PCR, the repertoire was profiled, and TCRdb retains in-frame clones only, with some absent. The sample consists of about 94,000 clones, around 87% of them appearing once. Sequenced: blood. The receptors originated from a woman between 50 and 59 years old in good health.

This chain connects TRBV2 to TRBJ1-1; weak D call: TRBD1 (6 bases). Germline assignment: CDR1 SNHLY and CDR2 FYNNEI. CDR3 length: 14 residues. The germline V and J ends were trimmed by 7 bases and 3 bases, with 15 bases remaining between them. The CDR3 DNA follows: TGTGCCAGCATACTGGGCAGGGGATACACTGAAGCTTTCTTT. Translating it yields CASILGRGYTEAFF.

The gene calls are TRBV7-9 and TRBJ2-7; D perhaps matches TRBD1 (6 bases). CDR3 length: 14 amino acids. Trimming removed 3 bases at V and 0 bases at J, with 9 bases between. Per the germline V gene, CDR1 is SEHNR and CDR2 is FQNEAQ (reference sequence). In DNA form, the CDR3 reads TGTGCCAGCAGCTTCGACAGGAGCTCCTACGAGCAGTACTTC. Translating it yields CASSFDRSSYEQYF. Full variable domain (rest looked up from reference TRBV7-9 and TRBJ2-7): DTGVSQNPRHKITKRGQNVTFRCDPISEHNRLYWYRQTLGQGPEFLTYFQNEAQLEKSRLLSDRFSAERPKGSFSTLEIQRTEQGDSAMYLCASSFDRSSYEQYFGPGTRLTVT.

The chain carries TRBV12-3 or TRBV12-4 and TRBJ1-5; D unclear. The germline V and J ends were trimmed by 0 bases and 5 bases, with 5 bases remaining between them. The CDR3 is 13 amino acids. CDR3 residues: CASSLARDQPQHF. CDR3 DNA: TGTGCCAGCAGTTTAGCCCGAGATCAGCCCCAGCATTTT.

This rearrangement joins TRBV20-1 to TRBJ2-5, with 15 positions matching TRBD2. Trimming removed 3 bases from V and 2 bases from J; junction bases left unmatched: 7. From germline, CDR1 is DFQATT and CDR2 SNEGSKA (reference sequence). The CDR3 is 17 amino acids. The CDR3 region has the DNA TGCAGTGCTAGTCCCGGACTAGCGGGGGGGTATCAAGAGACCCAGTACTTC. It codes for CSASPGLAGGYQETQYF.